This entry lists 21 T cell receptor beta chains sequenced from one sample in a study of blood T cell repertoires in COVID-19. The protocol was immunoSEQ multiplex PCR, while the TCRdb copy is restricted to in-frame clones and leaves out a portion. The data contain hundreds of thousands of clones, 80% to 90% of them singletons. The source material was PBMCs or T cells enriched from blood (not recorded which). These TCRs come from a man aged 30-40 years who had recovered from COVID-19.

The genes are TRBV9 and TRBJ2-7, with D possibly TRBD1 on 6 matching bases. Germline CDR1 reads SGDLS; CDR2 reads YYNGEE. Trimming stripped 3 bases from V and 6 bases from J, with 19 bases between. The CDR3 extends over 15 amino acids. The chain's CDR3 is CASSAPWTDSTEQYF. The CDR3 DNA is TGTGCCAGCAGCGCCCCCTGGACAGATTCGACCGAGCAGTACTTC.

The table lists this clone with a count of one. The chain is built from TRBV10-1 and TRBJ2-7, with 9 bases identical to TRBD1. Trimming took 10 bases from V and 6 from J; bases not matched to a gene: 13. Germline V lookup: CDR1 WNHNN, CDR2 SYGVQD (reference sequence). CDR3 length equals 14 residues. The CDR3 loop is CAIMPGQGGIEQYF. The CDR3 DNA is TGCGCCATAATGCCGGGACAGGGAGGAATCGAGCAGTACTTC.

In its sample, this clone was seen a few times. V and J are TRBV30 and TRBJ1-2; D not certain. The germline gives CDR1 GTSNPN, CDR2 SVGIG (reference sequence). V lost 4 bases, J lost 9 bases, and 15 bases lay in between. This CDR3 is 12 amino acids long. The CDR3 DNA reads as TGTGCCTGGACTCCTGGCACGGGAAGCTACACCTTC. This codes for CAWTPGTGSYTF.

This clone appeared once. The CDR3, as DNA: TGTGCCAGCAAACCCGCAGGGAACTATGGCTACACCTTC. Amino acid sequence: CASKPAGNYGYTF. This chain joins TRBV2 and TRBJ1-2; a possible D gene is TRBD1 (5 bases). The CDR3 totals 13 residues. Trimming shortened V by 7 bases and J by 2 bases, and 11 bases separated the two germline ends. Germline V CDR1 and CDR2: SNHLY, FYNNEI.

The rearrangement uses TRBV10-3 and TRBJ1-1, with 11 bases aligning to TRBD1. This CDR3 comprises 15 residues. V was pared by 4 bases and J by 6 bases, with 7 bases of the junction left unmatched. Germline V gene data show CDR1 as ENHRY and CDR2 as SYGVKD. Here the CDR3 reads CAISGLTGQGAEAFF. The DNA of the CDR3 is TGTGCCATCAGTGGGTTAACGGGACAGGGGGCTGAAGCTTTCTTT.

The V call is TRBV9, the J call TRBJ2-1, with TRBD2 matching over 9 bases. The CDR3 covers 15 residues. Per the germline V gene, CDR1 is SGDLS and CDR2 is YYNGEE. V lost 4 bases and J lost 5; bases outside the gene matches: 7. The CDR3 region has the DNA TGTGCCAGCAGCCCGTGGACTAGCGCCGACAATGAGCAGTTCTTC. Translation gives CASSPWTSADNEQFF.

In its sample, this clone was seen once. The chain combines TRBV5-5 with TRBJ2-1; D possibly corresponds to TRBD2 (5 bases). The CDR3 extends over 14 amino acids. Looked up from germline, CDR1 is SGHKS and CDR2 is YYEKEE (reference sequence). V was shortened by 1 base and J by 9 bases, with 14 bases between the two germline ends. The CDR3 DNA reads as TGTGCCAGCAGCTTGTCCCTAGCTGTGGGTGAGCAGTTCTTC. This encodes CASSLSLAVGEQFF.

The chain recombines TRBV19 with TRBJ2-5; no definite D call. V lost 7 bases, J lost 2 bases, and 11 bases lay in between. The germline CDR1 and CDR2 sequences are LNHDA and SQIVND (reference sequence). The CDR3 is 13 residues long. The CDR3 DNA reads as TGTGCCAGTAAGGCAGGTTTTCAAGAGACCCAGTACTTC. Translated: CASKAGFQETQYF.

This clone showed up just a few times. V usage is TRBV7-9 and J usage is TRBJ2-7, with D tentatively TRBD1 (5 bases). The CDR3 covers 13 residues. Germline V lookup: CDR1 SEHNR, CDR2 FQNEAQ (reference sequence). V dropped 7 bases and J dropped 3 bases, with 13 bases sitting between them. This CDR3 is CASTSDRGYEQYF. The CDR3 nucleotides are TGTGCCAGCACCTCAGACAGAGGCTACGAGCAGTACTTC.

The rearrangement joins TRBV5-1 to TRBJ2-7; D call uncertain. The CDR3 totals 16 residues. V shed 4 bases and J shed 2 bases, with 19 bases lying between them. In germline, CDR1 is SGHRS, CDR2 YFSETQ. This chain's CDR3 is CASSPDLIAGPYEQYF. The CDR3 nucleotides read TGCGCCAGCAGCCCGGATCTAATAGCTGGCCCCTACGAGCAGTACTTC.

The V call is TRBV5-1, the J call TRBJ2-1, with TRBD2 matching over 10 bases. The V gene end was trimmed by 0 bases and the J gene end by 4 bases; junction bases not matched to a gene: 4. This CDR3 has 16 amino acids. Germline values: CDR1 SGHRS, CDR2 YFSETQ. The CDR3 nucleotides read TGCGCCAGCAGCTTGGGACTAGCGGGTTTGTACAATGAGCAGTTCTTC. It yields the protein CASSLGLAGLYNEQFF. The full variable domain, its missing parts supplied by reference TRBV5-1 and TRBJ2-1, is KAGVTQTPRYLIKTRGQQVTLSCSPISGHRSVSWYQQTPGQGLQFLFEYFSETQRNKGNFPGRFSGRQFSNSRSEMNVSTLELGDSALYLCASSLGLAGLYNEQFFGPGTRLTVL.

The rearrangement joins TRBV7-2 to TRBJ2-2; D is ambiguous. Germline assignment: CDR1 SGHTA and CDR2 FQGNSA. V was clipped by 2 bases and J by 6 bases, with 4 bases between them. The CDR3 covers 12 residues. The CDR3 here is CASSLSSGELFF. The CDR3 DNA reads TGTGCCAGCAGCTTATCGTCCGGGGAGCTGTTTTTT.

This chain connects TRBV28 to TRBJ2-1; a weak D match, TRBD2 (5 bases). With 5 bases removed from V and 0 bases from J, the gap between germline ends came to 11 bases. Germline V gene sequence: CDR1 MDHEN, CDR2 SYDVKM. The CDR3 runs 15 residues. CDR3 DNA: TGTGCCAGCAGTACGGACTGGTACTCCTACAATGAGCAGTTCTTC. It translates to CASSTDWYSYNEQFF.

The genes are TRBV29-1 and TRBJ1-1; possibly TRBD1 for D (5 bases). This CDR3 region has 15 residues. V was clipped by 1 base and J by 4 bases, with 16 bases between them. Germline assignment: CDR1 SQVTM and CDR2 ANQGSEA. For the CDR3, the DNA is TGCAGCGTTGAAGCTCATGGGGCCTTCACCACTGAAGCTTTCTTT. As protein: CSVEAHGAFTTEAFF.

The chain has TRBV5-1 and TRBJ2-3; 8 nucleotides match TRBD2. With V trimmed by 0 bases and J by 2 bases, 8 bases remained unmatched. This CDR3 is built from 17 residues. Per the germline V gene, CDR1 is SGHRS and CDR2 is YFSETQ. CDR3 amino acids: CASSLGVSGSPTDTQYF. CDR3 in DNA: TGCGCCAGCAGCTTGGGCGTGAGCGGGAGCCCCACAGATACGCAGTATTTT.

This clone was found once. The chain combines TRBV4-1 with TRBJ2-3; 12 bases match TRBD2. Looked up from germline, CDR1 is MGHRA and CDR2 is YSYEKL. The length of the CDR3 is 15 residues. With V trimmed by 9 bases and J by 4 bases, 8 bases remained unmatched. CDR3 DNA: TGCGCCAGTCAGCGACTAGCGGGAGCGGCAGATACGCAGTATTTT. Amino acid sequence: CASQRLAGAADTQYF.

In this sample, this clone turned up a few times. The chain uses TRBV4-1 and TRBJ2-1; 9 nucleotides line up with TRBD1. Germline CDR1 reads MGHRA; CDR2 reads YSYEKL. The length of the CDR3 is 14 residues. The junction had 5 bases not matched to a gene; V was cut back by 3 bases and J by 8 bases. The CDR3 nucleotides are TGCGCCAGCAGCCATAGACAGGGGGGCGATGAGCAGTTCTTC. Translated, it gives CASSHRQGGDEQFF.

The count of this clone is one. V is TRBV5-1 and J is TRBJ2-7; 10 bases map to TRBD2. Germline V lookup: CDR1 SGHRS, CDR2 YFSETQ. The CDR3 consists of 16 residues. Losses at the gene ends were 5 bases for V and 0 bases for J; bases not matched to a gene: 8. The CDR3 bases are TGCGCCAGCAGTTTCGGGAGACTAGCGGGCTCCTACGAGCAGTACTTC. Translating gives CASSFGRLAGSYEQYF.

This chain links TRBV5-4 with TRBJ2-7, with D maybe TRBD2 (5 bases). This CDR3 contains 13 residues. CDR1 and CDR2 (germline): SGHNT, YYREEE (reference sequence). Trimming stripped 3 bases from V and 9 bases from J, with 16 bases between. CDR3: CASSSPGVGRQYF. The DNA of the CDR3 is TGTGCCAGCAGCTCCCCCGGGGTGGGCCGGCAGTACTTC.

The rearrangement links TRBV6-6 to TRBJ2-3, with 14 positions matching TRBD2. Germline V gene lookup returns CDR1 MNHNY and CDR2 SVGAGI (reference sequence). CDR3 length equals 13 residues. V trimming: 11 bases; J trimming: 6 bases; junction bases outside the gene matches: 4. In nucleotides, the CDR3 is TGTGCCTCGGGACTAGCGGGAGTGGATACGCAGTATTTT. Amino acids: CASGLAGVDTQYF.

This clone has a single count. The chain uses TRBV5-1 and TRBJ2-1, with 8 bases that match TRBD1. The CDR3 spans 15 residues. Germline CDR1 is SGHRS and CDR2 is YFSETQ. The trim removed 4 bases at V and 6 bases at J, leaving 9 bases unmatched. In nucleotides, the CDR3 is TGCGCCAGCAGCCCTTTCGGGACAGGCTTCAATGAGCAGTTCTTC. It is translated as CASSPFGTGFNEQFF.